These 27 T cell receptor beta chains were sequenced from one sample in a study of human T cells and chemical hapten exposure. Time point here: patch test 2, 6 weeks after DPC sensitization. Treatment given: therapeutic diphenylcyclopropenone sensitization with weekly scalp DPC. TCRdb re-called the RACE reads through MiXCR, storing one row per CDR3 protein. The sample shows about 80,000 distinct CDR3 sequences, 11% of them seen only once. Sequencing used whole blood, obtained in connection with sensitization to the hapten diphenylcyclopropenone (DPC). The source of these receptors is a man aged 18-30 years with alopecia areata. Some clones in this sample may be carry-over from other donors' samples.

This clonotype came up a few times. This chain connects TRBV15 to TRBJ2-1; 7 positions match TRBD1. J lost 6 bases, V lost 5 bases, and 10 bases had no gene match. The CDR3 has 15 residues. The germline V gene encodes CDR1 LNHNV and CDR2 YYDKDF (reference sequence). CDR3 residues: CATSPNTGVVNEQFF. CDR3 in DNA: TGTGCCACCAGCCCTAATACAGGGGTTGTCAATGAGCAGTTCTTC.

This clonotype was observed a few times. V and J are TRBV20-1 and TRBJ1-2; D unresolved. V was pared by 5 bases and J by 6 bases, with 13 bases between. Germline loops: CDR1 DFQATT, CDR2 SNEGSKA (reference sequence). This CDR3 region has 12 residues. DNA of the CDR3: TGCAGTGCTCTCACGGCGGGTGATGGCTACACCTTC. This codes for CSALTAGDGYTF.

This chain's CDR3 is CASSVQGGPDTQYF. The CDR3 DNA reads TGTGCCAGCAGCGTACAGGGGGGGCCAGATACGCAGTATTTT. V is TRBV7-9 and J is TRBJ2-3, with D perhaps matching TRBD1 (8 bases). Germline V gene sequence: CDR1 SEHNR, CDR2 FQNEAQ (reference sequence). The V end was cut by 5 bases, the J end by 4 bases, with 13 bases between. This CDR3 has 14 amino acids.

This clonotype has just a few counts. The V call is TRBV11-2, the J call TRBJ2-7; the D is unclear. V gave up 3 bases and J gave up 2 bases, with 11 bases separating them. The CDR3 runs to 14 residues. Germline values: CDR1 SGHAT, CDR2 FQNNGV. The CDR3 DNA sequence: TGTGCCAGCAGCTTCGGCGACAAGGCCTACGAGCAGTACTTC. Its protein product is CASSFGDKAYEQYF.

Ten or more counts support this clonotype. This chain joins TRBV13 and TRBJ1-5; maybe TRBD1 (5 bases). Germline CDR1 is PRHDT and CDR2 is FYEKMQ (reference sequence). The CDR3 has 13 residues. V was shortened by 2 bases and J by 6 bases, with 8 bases between the two germline ends. CDR3 nucleotide sequence: TGTGCCAGCAGCTTACGGAGGGGTCAGCCCCAGCATTTT. It codes for CASSLRRGQPQHF.

The CDR3 loop is CASSLVLAGGPQETQYF. In nucleotides, the CDR3 is TGTGCCAGCAGCTTAGTACTAGCGGGGGGCCCTCAAGAGACCCAGTACTTC. V and J are TRBV7-9 and TRBJ2-5, with 12 bases aligning to TRBD2. The CDR3 length is 17 residues. Germline CDR1 and CDR2: SEHNR and FQNEAQ (reference sequence). Trimming removed 1 base from V and 2 bases from J; junction bases left unmatched: 5.

This clonotype has a count of ten or more. This chain connects TRBV2 to TRBJ1-6; D not certain. Germline CDR1 SNHLY, CDR2 FYNNEI. The V and J ends lost 4 bases and 2 bases respectively, with 18 bases between them. The CDR3 runs to 18 residues. CDR3 coding DNA: TGTGCCAGCAGTGGAGCAAACTTGGGTGGCCCCTATAATTCACCCCTCCACTTT. Translating it yields CASSGANLGGPYNSPLHF. The full variable domain, rest sourced from reference TRBV2 and TRBJ1-6, is EPEVTQTPSHQVTQMGQEVILRCVPISNHLYFYWYRQILGQKVEFLVSFYNNEISEKSEIFDDQFSVERPDGSNFTLKIRSTKLEDSAMYFCASSGANLGGPYNSPLHFGNGTRLTVT.

This clonotype appeared a few times. The chain carries TRBV6-1 and TRBJ1-2; D gene unclear. This CDR3 spans 14 amino acids. Trimming stripped 0 bases from V and 5 bases from J, with 10 bases between. Germline CDR1 MNHNS, CDR2 SASEGT. The CDR3 is CASSEATQEYGYTF. CDR3 nucleotide sequence: TGTGCCAGCAGTGAAGCCACCCAGGAATATGGCTACACCTTC.

This clonotype was detected a few times. The chain employs TRBV6-6 and TRBJ2-7, with D perhaps TRBD1 (6 bases). The CDR3 length is 13 residues. CDR1 is MNHNY, CDR2 SVGAGI, per germline (reference sequence). With 6 bases removed from V and 2 bases from J, the gap between germline ends came to 11 bases. Here the CDR3 reads CASSRDTTYEQYV. As DNA, the CDR3 is TGTGCCAGCAGCCGGGACACAACCTACGAGCAGTACGTC.

In this sample, this clonotype turned up many times. The rearrangement joins TRBV10-3 to TRBJ2-3; 8 bases align to TRBD1. Germline V gene lookup returns CDR1 ENHRY and CDR2 SYGVKD. V trimming: 7 bases; J trimming: 1 base; junction bases outside the gene matches: 4. The CDR3 has 14 residues. CDR3 protein: CAIKDRAGTDTQYF. CDR3 nucleotide sequence: TGTGCCATCAAGGACAGGGCGGGCACAGATACGCAGTATTTT.

The table lists this clonotype with many counts. V gene TRBV7-9 combines with J gene TRBJ1-5, with 8 bases matching TRBD1. Germline V gene sequence: CDR1 SEHNR, CDR2 FQNEAQ (reference sequence). V was pared by 4 bases and J by 4 bases, with 3 bases of the junction left unmatched. This CDR3 contains 14 residues. CDR3 region: CASSSDRGNQPQHF. DNA of the CDR3: TGTGCCAGCAGCTCCGACAGGGGAAATCAGCCCCAGCATTTT.

This clonotype was seen at least ten times. Germline and junction disagree at one end, which may indicate a read error. The chain joins TRBV14 to TRBJ2-1, with TRBD2 as a possible D gene (5 bases). Per germline, CDR1 SGHDN and CDR2 FVKESK. This CDR3 is 15 amino acids long. The CDR3 coding sequence is TGTGCCAGCAGCCAGCGATTTGAGGGCCCCCTCCAGCTGCTCTTC. It encodes CASSQRFEGPLQLLF.

This clonotype was found many times. V is TRBV5-1 and J is TRBJ2-1; D perhaps matches TRBD1 (6 bases). Germline V lookup: CDR1 SGHRS, CDR2 YFSETQ. The CDR3 extends over 15 amino acids. With 7 bases removed from V and 8 bases from J, the gap between germline ends came to 22 bases. In nucleotides, the CDR3 is TGCGCCAGCGCCTTACAGGGTGAATTCCTTGATGAGCAGTTCTTC. It codes for CASALQGEFLDEQFF.

The chain links TRBV7-9 to TRBJ2-1, with a tentative D call TRBD1 (5 bases). V lost 1 base to trimming and J lost 3 bases, with 13 bases between them. CDR3 length equals 16 residues. The V gene's germline CDR1 is SEHNR and CDR2 FQNEAQ (reference sequence). Here the CDR3 DNA reads TGTGCCAGCAGCTTAGGGGTGGGGCGGATCTACAATGAGCAGTTCTTC. Its translation: CASSLGVGRIYNEQFF.

The CDR3 is CASSLLIGDSGYTF. The CDR3 DNA reads as TGCGCCAGCAGCTTGTTAATTGGAGATTCGGGCTACACCTTC. The chain uses TRBV5-1 and TRBJ1-2; D gene unclear. Germline V gives CDR1 SGHRS, CDR2 YFSETQ. Deletions cut 1 base from V and 8 bases from J, with 15 bases between. This CDR3 is 14 amino acids long.

This chain connects TRBV15 to TRBJ2-7; either TRBD1 or TRBD2 may supply D (5 bases each). V dropped 6 bases and J dropped 5 bases, with 14 bases sitting between them. Germline loops: CDR1 LNHNV, CDR2 YYDKDF (reference sequence). The CDR3 runs to 13 residues. The CDR3 nucleotides are TGTGCCACCAGACACCCCAGGGACCACGAGCAGTACTTC. Its translation: CATRHPRDHEQYF.

This clonotype was counted many times. The V and J genes are TRBV9 and TRBJ2-1; D gene unclear. The CDR3 length is 15 residues. Germline CDR1 and CDR2: SGDLS and YYNGEE. V was pared by 2 bases and J by 0 bases, with 9 bases between. The CDR3 reads CASSVSISSYNEQFF. The CDR3 DNA follows: TGTGCCAGCAGCGTGAGCATAAGCTCCTACAATGAGCAGTTCTTC.

In this sample, this clonotype turned up many times. The J gene is TRBJ1-5, the V gene TRBV6-2 or TRBV6-3; 8 positions agree with TRBD1. The germline gives CDR1 MNHEY, CDR2 SVGEGT. CDR3 length equals 15 residues. J gave up 2 bases and V 6 bases, and 6 bases lay outside the gene matches. The CDR3 DNA reads TGTGCCAGCAGCCCGACAGGGGCGGGCAATCAGCCCCAGCATTTT. Its translation: CASSPTGAGNQPQHF.

In this sample, this clonotype turned up many times. V gene TRBV7-6 combines with J gene TRBJ2-2; D gene unclear. In germline, CDR1 is SGHVS, CDR2 FNYEAQ. Trimming shortened V by 5 bases and J by 6 bases, and 7 bases separated the two germline ends. The CDR3 is 12 amino acids. The CDR3 nucleotides are TGTGCCAGCAGCATAAGTCCCGGGGAGCTGTTTTTT. Translating gives CASSISPGELFF.

The V gene is TRBV4-3, the J gene TRBJ2-2; no clear D gene. V was cut by 2 bases and J by 6 bases, with 4 bases left in between. Germline V gives CDR1 LGHNA, CDR2 YSLEER. This CDR3 region has 12 residues. The CDR3 DNA reads TGCGCCAGCAGCCAAAGGTCCGGGGAGCTGTTTTTT. This gives the protein CASSQRSGELFF.

This clonotype was recorded at least ten times. The chain joins TRBV10-2 to TRBJ1-1; 7 bases align to TRBD1. This CDR3 has 13 amino acids. The germline V gene encodes CDR1 WSHSY and CDR2 SAAADI. V dropped 11 bases and J dropped 7; count of bases not matched to a gene: 13. CDR3 bases: TGCGCCGCCAGGGGGACAACTAGGGGTGAAGCTTTCTTT. The encoded protein is CAARGTTRGEAFF.

Sample share makes this clonotype medium-sized. The chain combines TRBV7-2 with TRBJ1-1; TRBD1 might be the D (6 bases). CDR3 length equals 16 residues. CDR1 and CDR2 (germline): SGHTA, FQGNSA. V dropped 1 base and J dropped 0 bases, with 12 bases sitting between them. The CDR3, as DNA: TGTGCCAGCAGCTTAGTTGGGGGCGGAATGAACACTGAAGCTTTCTTT. Protein product: CASSLVGGGMNTEAFF.

The rearrangement links TRBV19 to TRBJ2-7; the D gene is possibly TRBD2 (6 bases). Germline lookup yields CDR1 LNHDA and CDR2 SQIVND (reference sequence). The CDR3 loop spans 13 amino acids. V gave up 6 bases and J gave up 3 bases, with 12 bases separating them. In DNA, the CDR3 is TGTGCCAGTAGGGACGGAGGGGACTACGAGCAGTACTTC. It specifies CASRDGGDYEQYF.

The CDR3 DNA reads as TGTGCCAGCAGGATACGGGGGGTCGACGCCTACGAGCAGTACTTC. This codes for CASRIRGVDAYEQYF. V gene TRBV6-6 combines with J gene TRBJ2-7; 7 nucleotides agree with TRBD2. The CDR3 runs 15 residues. J lost 2 bases, V lost 6 bases, and 10 bases had no gene match. Germline lookup yields CDR1 MNHNY and CDR2 SVGAGI (reference sequence).

This clonotype turned up a few times. The CDR3 reads CASSYSTLETQYF. CDR3 nucleotides: TGTGCCAGCAGTTACTCAACCCTAGAGACCCAGTACTTC. V gene TRBV6-2 or TRBV6-3 combines with J gene TRBJ2-5; D call uncertain. Germline CDR1 MNHEY, CDR2 SVGEGT. The CDR3 runs 13 residues. Trimming stripped 0 bases from V and 4 bases from J, with 6 bases between.

The rearrangement joins TRBV11-2 to TRBJ2-6, with 8 bases that match TRBD1. V lost 7 bases, J lost 3 bases, and 11 bases stayed unmatched. Germline lookup yields CDR1 SGHAT and CDR2 FQNNGV. The CDR3 loop spans 17 amino acids. The CDR3 protein is CASNQRAGGFGANVLTF. For the CDR3, the DNA is TGTGCCAGCAACCAAAGGGCAGGGGGCTTTGGGGCCAACGTCCTGACTTTC.

This clonotype has just a few counts. The chain carries TRBV7-3 and TRBJ1-1; the match to TRBD1 covers 7 bases. The V gene end was trimmed by 5 bases and the J gene end by 6 bases; junction bases not matched to a gene: 6. CDR1 SGHTA and CDR2 FQGTGA come from the germline V gene. The CDR3 extends over 13 amino acids. The CDR3 DNA reads as TGTGCCAGCAGCATGACAGGGTTGGCTGAAGCTTTCTTT. It yields the protein CASSMTGLAEAFF. Full variable domain (outside the CDR3, taken from reference TRBV7-3 and TRBJ1-1): GAGVSQTPSNKVTEKGKYVELRCDPISGHTALYWYRQSLGQGPEFLIYFQGTGAADDSGLPNDRFFAVRPEGSVSTLKIQRTERGDSAVYLCASSMTGLAEAFFGQGTRLTVV.